The T cell receptor (beta chain) under discussion was sequenced for a study of CD8 T cells in Susac syndrome. In germline, CDR1 is MNHEY, CDR2 SVGEGT. This CDR3 spans 13 amino acids. Trimming cost V 5 bases and J 5 bases, with 10 bases left between them. Random hexamers were used to reverse transcribe an amount of roughly 0.45 to 1 ug RNA. Across 54 Vbeta and 13 Jbeta, TCR beta CDR3 was amplified with immunoSEQ multiplex PCR. MiXCR, run by TCRdb on the immunoSEQ multiplex PCR reads, gives a single entry per CDR3 protein. The table has more than 100,000 distinct CDR3 sequences, roughly 80% seen once; the top ten hold around 0.51%.

The TCR originated in a human donor with multiple sclerosis. Sequenced input: CD8+ T cells from PBMCs. The gene calls are TRBV6-2 or TRBV6-3 and TRBJ2-1, with D unresolved. The CDR3: CASSTGENNEQFF. The CDR3 DNA reads TGTGCCAGCAGTACGGGCGAAAACAATGAGCAGTTCTTC.